The T cell receptor (beta chain) under discussion was sequenced for a study of a mutant IDH1 vaccine in newly diagnosed glioma. The CDR3 contains 14 residues. Germline CDR1 reads SNHLY; CDR2 reads FYNNEI. Trimming removed 5 bases from V and 5 bases from J; junction bases left unmatched: 6. Sample time point: baseline, week 1 (first vaccination visit). Specified treatment: pre-vaccination baseline after standard-of-care therapy. Sequencing used immunoSEQ multiplex PCR; TCRdb keeps in-frame clones, though not all of them. Among tens of thousands of clones listed, roughly 82% were seen once. V usage is TRBV2 and J usage is TRBJ1-5; TRBD1 matches at 7 bases. Sequenced material: PBMCs, taken from a glioma patient treated with radiotherapy, temozolomide or both. The TCR comes from a man aged 40-55 years with glioma. Some clones in this sample may be carry-over from other donors' samples. CDR3 sequence: CASSKTGNDQPQHF. In DNA form, the CDR3 reads TGTGCCAGCAGTAAGACAGGGAACGATCAGCCCCAGCATTTT.